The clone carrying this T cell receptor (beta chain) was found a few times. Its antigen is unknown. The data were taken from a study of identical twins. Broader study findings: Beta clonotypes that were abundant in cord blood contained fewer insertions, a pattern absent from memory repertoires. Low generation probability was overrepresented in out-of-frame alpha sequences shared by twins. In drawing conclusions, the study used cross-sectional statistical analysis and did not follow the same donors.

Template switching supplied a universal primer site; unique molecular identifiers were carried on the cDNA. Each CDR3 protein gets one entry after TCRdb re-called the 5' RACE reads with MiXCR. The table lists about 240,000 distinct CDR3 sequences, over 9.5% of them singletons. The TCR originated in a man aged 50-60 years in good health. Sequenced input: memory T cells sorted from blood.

Here the CDR3 reads CASSLGGLAGYNEQFF. Written as DNA, the CDR3 is TGTGCCAGCAGCTTAGGGGGACTAGCGGGCTACAATGAGCAGTTCTTC. The V gene is TRBV7-8, the J gene TRBJ2-1; 12 nucleotides agree with TRBD2. Losses at the gene ends were 1 base for V and 3 bases for J; bases not matched to a gene: 1. The germline gives CDR1 SGHVS, CDR2 FQNEAQ. The CDR3 extends over 16 amino acids.